These T cell receptor beta chains were read from a single sample in a study of cytomegalovirus exposure and HLA in healthy donors. Some clones are missing from TCRdb's copy, which holds only in-frame ones; the method was immunoSEQ multiplex PCR. The data show 60,000 to 70,000 clones, with around 92% seen just once and over 4% held by the top ten. Sequenced material: PBMCs. These receptors were obtained from a man in his late teens or twenties in good health and CMV-seropositive. The CDR3 runs from the conserved cysteine through the conserved F or W. The D gene is left open where the match is weak. The listing skips clone size in some rows; elsewhere it reads once, few, many or a size class.

j_call,d_call,cdr3_length,v_call,clone_size,cdr3_nt,cdr3_aa
TRBJ2-5,-,15,TRBV7-9,-,TGTGCCAGCAGCTTTCCGCGGACAGATAAAGAGACCCAGTACTTC,CASSFPRTDKETQYF
TRBJ2-7,TRBD2,16,TRBV5-5,-,TGTGCCAGCAGCCCATGGGCTAGCGGGGGTGCCTACGAGCAGTACTTC,CASSPWASGGAYEQYF
TRBJ2-1,TRBD2,16,TRBV7-3,-,TGTGCCAGCAGCCCCCGGGGAGGGGCCGGGTACAATGAGCAGTTCTTC,CASSPRGGAGYNEQFF
TRBJ2-7,TRBD1,13,TRBV25-1,once,TGTGCCAGCAGTGGGGACAGAGTCTACGAGCAGTACTTC,CASSGDRVYEQYF
TRBJ1-1,TRBD1,15,TRBV30,-,TGTGCCTGGTACTACAGGGGGCGACAGAACACTGAAGCTTTCTTT,CAWYYRGRQNTEAFF
TRBJ2-7,-,13,TRBV6-1,-,TGTGCCACATACTCCGGAGATCGACCCGAGCAGTACTTC,CATYSGDRPEQYF
TRBJ2-7,-,15,TRBV5-5,-,TGTGCCAGCAGCTTGGTCCAGGGATTCTCCTACGAGCAGTACTTC,CASSLVQGFSYEQYF
TRBJ2-3,-,17,TRBV11-2,-,TGTGCCAGCAGCTCCGTACCCAGGGGGGCCCTCGGTGGTACGCAGTATTTT,CASSSVPRGALGGTQYF
TRBJ2-5,TRBD1,13,TRBV29-1,-,TGCAGCGTCCTTCCGGGACAGCAAGAGACCCAGTACTTC,CSVLPGQQETQYF
TRBJ2-1,TRBD2,13,TRBV19,-,TGTGCCAGTACATTAGCGGGGCACAATGAGCAGTTCTTC,CASTLAGHNEQFF
TRBJ2-1,-,13,TRBV7-9,-,TGTGCCAGCAGCTTAGCGAATAGTGATGAGCAGTTCTTC,CASSLANSDEQFF
TRBJ1-2,-,13,TRBV27,-,TGTGCCAGCAGTTTGGGGGGGGACTATGGCTACACCTTC,CASSLGGDYGYTF
TRBJ2-2,-,15,TRBV7-9,-,TGTGCCAGCAGCTTAGGACGGGAGAGCACCGGGGAGCTGTTTTTT,CASSLGRESTGELFF
TRBJ2-5,TRBD1,16,TRBV19,-,TGTGCCAGTAGTTCCTGGACAGGGGGGACGGGAGAGACCCAGTACTTC,CASSSWTGGTGETQYF
TRBJ2-7,TRBD2,14,TRBV29-1,-,TGCAGCGTGGCAAATCTAGCGGGGGGTTACGAGCAGTACTTC,CSVANLAGGYEQYF
TRBJ2-2,-,13,TRBV19,-,TGTGCCAGTAGGCGAGGTAACGCCGGGGAGCTGTTTTTT,CASRRGNAGELFF
TRBJ2-7,-,14,TRBV28,-,TGTGCCAGCAGGCAGCAAGACATACCCTACGAGCAGTACTTC,CASRQQDIPYEQYF
TRBJ2-2,TRBD1,14,TRBV10-2,-,TGCGCCTCGGCACAGGGGGCGAACACCGGGGAGCTGTTTTTT,CASAQGANTGELFF
TRBJ1-4,-,18,TRBV27,-,TGTGCCAGCAGTTTATCGTCGCCGGGGGAAACGGTGAGAGAAAAACTGTTTTTT,CASSLSSPGETVREKLFF
TRBJ1-3,TRBD1,17,TRBV19,-,TGTGCCAGTAGTATCCTCGGAGACGGGACAGCCGGAAACACCATATATTTT,CASSILGDGTAGNTIYF
TRBJ2-3,-,15,TRBV6-5,-,TGTGCCAGCAGTTACTCGGGCAGTAGCACAGATACGCAGTATTTT,CASSYSGSSTDTQYF
TRBJ2-2,TRBD1,14,TRBV10-2,-,TGCGCCAGCCAAGGGACAGGCAGGGCCGGGGAGCTGTTTTTT,CASQGTGRAGELFF
TRBJ2-7,TRBD2,14,TRBV9,-,TGTGCCAGCAGCGCCGGGACTAGCGGTTACGAGCAGTACTTC,CASSAGTSGYEQYF
TRBJ1-1,TRBD1,14,TRBV2,-,TGTGCCAGCGGAGGACAGGGAACGAACACTGAAGCTTTCTTT,CASGGQGTNTEAFF
TRBJ1-2,-,18,TRBV30,-,TGTGCCTGGAGCCAACGATGGGGGCAGGGGACCCCAAACTATGGCTACACCTTC,CAWSQRWGQGTPNYGYTF
TRBJ2-7,-,13,TRBV23-1,-,TGCGCCAGGACGGAGGACAGCTCCTACGAGCAGTACTTC,CARTEDSSYEQYF
TRBJ2-1,TRBD2,18,TRBV14,-,TGTGCCAGCAGCCAAGATTGGGGACTAGCGGGATCCTACAATGAGCAGTTCTTC,CASSQDWGLAGSYNEQFF
TRBJ2-4,TRBD1,16,TRBV7-9,-,TGTGCCAGCAGCTCTACCGGGACAGTAGCCAAAAACATTCAGTACTTC,CASSSTGTVAKNIQYF
TRBJ1-2,TRBD1,14,TRBV19,-,TGTGCCAGTAGCATGGACAGGGGGTTTTATGGCTACACCTTC,CASSMDRGFYGYTF
TRBJ2-1,TRBD2,19,TRBV29-1,-,TGCAGCGTTGAAGACCCTCTATCGGGAGGGCTTTACACCTACAATGAGCAGTTCTTC,CSVEDPLSGGLYTYNEQFF
TRBJ2-3,-,11,TRBV18,-,TGTGCCAGCTCACCCTCGGATACGCAGTATTTT,CASSPSDTQYF
TRBJ2-7,-,15,TRBV27,-,TGTGCCAGCAGTTCCCGGGGTTCCGCCTCCTACGAGCAGTACTTC,CASSSRGSASYEQYF
TRBJ1-2,TRBD1,16,TRBV4-2,-,TGTGCCAGCAGCCAACCGGGACAGGATCCTAACTATGGCTACACCTTC,CASSQPGQDPNYGYTF
TRBJ1-3,-,15,TRBV11-2,-,TGTGCCAGCAGTCTGATGTCGGTTTCTGGAAACACCATATATTTT,CASSLMSVSGNTIYF
TRBJ2-1,TRBD1,16,TRBV28,once,TGTGCCAGCAGTTCCCGCGGACAGGGGCCCTACAATGAGCAGTTCTTC,CASSSRGQGPYNEQFF
TRBJ2-1,TRBD2,19,TRBV28,-,TGTGCCAGCAGTACCCCGGAGAGCGGGAGGGCCGCGGGATACAATGAGCAGTTCTTC,CASSTPESGRAAGYNEQFF
TRBJ2-5,-,14,TRBV18,-,TGTGCCAGCTCACCCGGGACTGCCGAAGAGACCCAGTACTTC,CASSPGTAEETQYF
TRBJ2-5,-,13,TRBV2,-,TGTGCCAGCAGATTACTACGATCGGAGACCCAGTACTTC,CASRLLRSETQYF
TRBJ2-1,-,14,TRBV30,-,TGTGCCTGGAGTACGGGTAGTCTTTACAATGAGCAGTTCTTC,CAWSTGSLYNEQFF
TRBJ1-1,-,12,TRBV6-1,-,TGTGCCAGCACCGAAAGTTGGGAGGTAGCTTTCTTT,CASTESWEVAFF